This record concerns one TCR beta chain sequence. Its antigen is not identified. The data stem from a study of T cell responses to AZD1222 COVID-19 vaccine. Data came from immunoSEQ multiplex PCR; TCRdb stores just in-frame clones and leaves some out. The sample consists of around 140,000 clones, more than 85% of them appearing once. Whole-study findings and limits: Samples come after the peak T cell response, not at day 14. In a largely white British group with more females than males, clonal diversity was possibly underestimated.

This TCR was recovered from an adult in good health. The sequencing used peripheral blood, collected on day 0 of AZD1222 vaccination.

DNA of the CDR3: TGTGCCAGCAGCGCGAGGGGACGGTTTGGGTCAAATCAGCCCCAGCATTTT. This codes for CASSARGRFGSNQPQHF. The V and J genes are TRBV9 and TRBJ1-5; D may be TRBD1 (5 bases). The V end lost 3 bases, the J end lost 4 bases, and 20 bases lay between the germline ends. CDR1 and CDR2 (germline): SGDLS, YYNGEE. The CDR3 is made up of 17 amino acids.